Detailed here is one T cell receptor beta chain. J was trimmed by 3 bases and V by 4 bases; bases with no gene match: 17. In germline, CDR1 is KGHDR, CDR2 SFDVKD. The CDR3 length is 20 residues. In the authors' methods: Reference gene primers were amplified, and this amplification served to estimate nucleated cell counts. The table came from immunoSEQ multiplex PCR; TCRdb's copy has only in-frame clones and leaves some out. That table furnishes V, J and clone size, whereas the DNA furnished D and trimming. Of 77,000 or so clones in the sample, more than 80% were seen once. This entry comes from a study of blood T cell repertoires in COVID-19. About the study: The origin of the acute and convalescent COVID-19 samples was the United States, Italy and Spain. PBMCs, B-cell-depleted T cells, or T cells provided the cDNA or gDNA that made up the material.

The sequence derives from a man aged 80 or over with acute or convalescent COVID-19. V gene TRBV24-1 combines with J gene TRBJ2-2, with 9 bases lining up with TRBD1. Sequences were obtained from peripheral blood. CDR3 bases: TGTGCCACCAGTGAACCGCCGGGACAGGGTCAGTCTAGGGACACCGGGGAGCTGTTTTTT. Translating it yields CATSEPPGQGQSRDTGELFF.